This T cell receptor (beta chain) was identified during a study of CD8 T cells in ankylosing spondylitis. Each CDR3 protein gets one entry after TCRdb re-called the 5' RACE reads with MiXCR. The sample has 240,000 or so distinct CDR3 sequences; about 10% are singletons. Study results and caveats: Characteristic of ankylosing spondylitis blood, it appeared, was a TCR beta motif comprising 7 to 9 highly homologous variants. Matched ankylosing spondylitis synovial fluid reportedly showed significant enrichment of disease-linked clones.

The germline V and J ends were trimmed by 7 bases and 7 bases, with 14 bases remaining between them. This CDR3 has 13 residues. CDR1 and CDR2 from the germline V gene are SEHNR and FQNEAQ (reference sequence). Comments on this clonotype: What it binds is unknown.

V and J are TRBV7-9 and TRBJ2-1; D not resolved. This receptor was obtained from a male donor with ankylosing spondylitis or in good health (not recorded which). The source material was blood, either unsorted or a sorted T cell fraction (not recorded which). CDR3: CASTQHNANEQFF. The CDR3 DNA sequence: TGTGCCAGCACCCAACACAACGCAAATGAGCAGTTCTTC.